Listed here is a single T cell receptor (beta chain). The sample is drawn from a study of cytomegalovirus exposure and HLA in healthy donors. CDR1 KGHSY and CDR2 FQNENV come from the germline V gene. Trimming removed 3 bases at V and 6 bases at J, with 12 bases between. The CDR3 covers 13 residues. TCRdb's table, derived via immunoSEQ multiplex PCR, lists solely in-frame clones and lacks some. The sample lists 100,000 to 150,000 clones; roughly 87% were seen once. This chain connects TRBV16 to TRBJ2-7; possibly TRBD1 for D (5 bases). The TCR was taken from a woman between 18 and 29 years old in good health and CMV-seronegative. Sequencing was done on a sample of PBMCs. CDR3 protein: CASSQGTGSEQYF. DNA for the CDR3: TGTGCCAGCAGCCAGGGCACAGGCAGCGAGCAGTACTTC.